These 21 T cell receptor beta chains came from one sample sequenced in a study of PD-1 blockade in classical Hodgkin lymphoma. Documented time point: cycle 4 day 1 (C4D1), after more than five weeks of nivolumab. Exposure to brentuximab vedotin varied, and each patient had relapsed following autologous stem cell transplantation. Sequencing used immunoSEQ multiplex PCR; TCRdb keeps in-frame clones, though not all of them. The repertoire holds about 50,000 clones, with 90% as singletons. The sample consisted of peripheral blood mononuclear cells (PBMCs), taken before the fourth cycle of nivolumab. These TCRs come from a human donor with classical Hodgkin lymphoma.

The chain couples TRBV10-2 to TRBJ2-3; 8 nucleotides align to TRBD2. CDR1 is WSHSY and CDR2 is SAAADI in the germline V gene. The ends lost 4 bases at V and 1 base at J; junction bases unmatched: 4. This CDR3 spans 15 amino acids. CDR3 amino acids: CASSVSGTGTDTQYF. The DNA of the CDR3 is TGCGCCAGCAGTGTTAGCGGGACCGGCACAGATACGCAGTATTTT.

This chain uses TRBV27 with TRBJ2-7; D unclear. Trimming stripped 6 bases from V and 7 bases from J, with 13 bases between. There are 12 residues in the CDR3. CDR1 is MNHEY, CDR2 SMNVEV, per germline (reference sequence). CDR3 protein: CASRPSMGEQYF. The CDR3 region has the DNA TGTGCCAGCAGACCGTCCATGGGGGAGCAGTACTTC.

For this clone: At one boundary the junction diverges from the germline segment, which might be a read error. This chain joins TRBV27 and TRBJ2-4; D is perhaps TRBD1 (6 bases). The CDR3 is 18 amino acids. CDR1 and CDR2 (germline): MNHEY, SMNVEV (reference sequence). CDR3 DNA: TGTGCCAGCAGCTTATCTGGCAGGGGAGCATCATCCAAAAACATTCAGTACTTC. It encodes CASSLSGRGASSKNIQYF.

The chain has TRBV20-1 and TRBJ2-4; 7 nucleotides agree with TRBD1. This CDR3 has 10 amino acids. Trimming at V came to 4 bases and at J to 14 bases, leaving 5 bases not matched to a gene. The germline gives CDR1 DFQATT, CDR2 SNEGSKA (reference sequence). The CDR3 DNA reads TGCAGTGCTACGTGGGACAGAGAGTACTTC. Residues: CSATWDREYF.

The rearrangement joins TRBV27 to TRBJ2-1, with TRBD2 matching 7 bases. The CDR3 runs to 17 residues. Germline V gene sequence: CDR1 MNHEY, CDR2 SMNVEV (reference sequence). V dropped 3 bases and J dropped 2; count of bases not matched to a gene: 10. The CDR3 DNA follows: TGTGCCAGCAGTTTGGGTTGGGGGAGGGAGGCCTACAATGAGCAGTTCTTC. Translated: CASSLGWGREAYNEQFF.

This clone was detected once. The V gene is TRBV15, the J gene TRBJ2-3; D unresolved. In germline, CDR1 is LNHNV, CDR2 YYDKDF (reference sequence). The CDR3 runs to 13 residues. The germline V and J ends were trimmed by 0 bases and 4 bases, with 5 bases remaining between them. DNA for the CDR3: TGTGCCACCAGCAGAGATGTGTCAGATACGCAGTATTTT. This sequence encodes CATSRDVSDTQYF.

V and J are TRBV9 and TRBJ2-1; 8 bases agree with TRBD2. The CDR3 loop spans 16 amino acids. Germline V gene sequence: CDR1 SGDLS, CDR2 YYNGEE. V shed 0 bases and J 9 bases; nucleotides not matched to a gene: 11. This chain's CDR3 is CASSVGVGRGNSEQFF. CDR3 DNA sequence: TGTGCCAGCAGCGTAGGGGTCGGGAGGGGTAATAGTGAGCAGTTCTTC. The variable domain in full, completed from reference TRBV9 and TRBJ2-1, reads DSGVTQTPKHLITATGQRVTLRCSPRSGDLSVYWYQQSLDQGLQFLIQYYNGEERAKGNILERFSAQQFPDLHSELNLSSLELGDSALYFCASSVGVGRGNSEQFFGPGTRLTVL.

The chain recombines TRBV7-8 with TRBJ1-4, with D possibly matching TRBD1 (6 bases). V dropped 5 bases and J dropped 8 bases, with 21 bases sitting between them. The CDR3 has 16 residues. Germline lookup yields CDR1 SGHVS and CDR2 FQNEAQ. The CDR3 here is CASSTDEGGPEEKLFF. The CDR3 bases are TGTGCCAGCAGCACGGACGAAGGGGGTCCGGAAGAAAAACTGTTTTTT.

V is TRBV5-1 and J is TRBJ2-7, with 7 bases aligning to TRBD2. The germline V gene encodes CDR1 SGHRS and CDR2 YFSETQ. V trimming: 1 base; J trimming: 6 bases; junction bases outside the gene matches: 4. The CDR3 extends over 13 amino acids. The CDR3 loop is CASSLMGGFEQYF. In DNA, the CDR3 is TGCGCCAGCAGCTTGATGGGAGGGTTCGAGCAGTACTTC.

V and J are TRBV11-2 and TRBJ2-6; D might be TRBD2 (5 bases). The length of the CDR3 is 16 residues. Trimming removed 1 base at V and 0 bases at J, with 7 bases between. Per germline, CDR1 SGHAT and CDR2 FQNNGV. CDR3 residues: CASSLGGFSGANVLTF. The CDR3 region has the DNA TGTGCCAGCAGCTTAGGAGGGTTCTCTGGGGCCAACGTCCTGACTTTC.

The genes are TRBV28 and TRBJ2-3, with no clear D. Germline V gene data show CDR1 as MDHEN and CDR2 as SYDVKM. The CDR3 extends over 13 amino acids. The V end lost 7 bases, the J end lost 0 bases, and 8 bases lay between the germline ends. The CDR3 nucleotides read TGTGCCAGCATCCGGCTTAGCACAGATACGCAGTATTTT. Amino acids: CASIRLSTDTQYF.

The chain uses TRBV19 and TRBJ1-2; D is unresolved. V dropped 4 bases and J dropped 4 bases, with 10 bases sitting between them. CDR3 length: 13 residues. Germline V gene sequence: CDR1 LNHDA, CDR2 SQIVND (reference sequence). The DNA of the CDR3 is TGTGCCAGTAGTACCTTGGACGGCTATGGCTACACCTTC. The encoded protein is CASSTLDGYGYTF.

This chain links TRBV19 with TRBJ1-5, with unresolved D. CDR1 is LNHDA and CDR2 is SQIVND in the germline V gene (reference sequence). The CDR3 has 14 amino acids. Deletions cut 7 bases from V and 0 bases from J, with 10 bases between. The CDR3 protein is CASIAGNSNQPQHF. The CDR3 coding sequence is TGTGCCAGTATCGCGGGGAATAGCAATCAGCCCCAGCATTTT. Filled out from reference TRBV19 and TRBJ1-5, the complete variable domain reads DGGITQSPKYLFRKEGQNVTLSCEQNLNHDAMYWYRQDPGQGLRLIYYSQIVNDFQKGDIAEGYSVSREKKESFPLTVTSAQKNPTAFYLCASIAGNSNQPQHFGDGTRLSIL.

The CDR3 DNA reads TGCGCCAGCAGCAGGGGACTAGCGAACAATGAGCAGTTCTTC. Amino acids: CASSRGLANNEQFF. The chain joins TRBV4-1 to TRBJ2-1, with 10 bases fitting TRBD2. The CDR3 loop spans 14 amino acids. Looked up from germline, CDR1 is MGHRA and CDR2 is YSYEKL. V lost 5 bases, J lost 5 bases, and 3 bases stayed unmatched.

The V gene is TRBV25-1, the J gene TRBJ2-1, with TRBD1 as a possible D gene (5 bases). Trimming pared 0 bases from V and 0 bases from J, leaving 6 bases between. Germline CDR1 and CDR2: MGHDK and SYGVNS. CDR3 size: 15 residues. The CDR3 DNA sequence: TGTGCCAGCAGTGAATATCAGGGCTCCTACAATGAGCAGTTCTTC. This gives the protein CASSEYQGSYNEQFF.

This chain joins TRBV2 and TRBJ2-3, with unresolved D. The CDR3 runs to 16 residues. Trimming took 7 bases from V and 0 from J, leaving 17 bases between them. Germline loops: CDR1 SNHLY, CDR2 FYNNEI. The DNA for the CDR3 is TGTGCCAGCAACCCGGTGGGCCGCTCTAGCACAGATACGCAGTATTTT. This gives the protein CASNPVGRSSTDTQYF.

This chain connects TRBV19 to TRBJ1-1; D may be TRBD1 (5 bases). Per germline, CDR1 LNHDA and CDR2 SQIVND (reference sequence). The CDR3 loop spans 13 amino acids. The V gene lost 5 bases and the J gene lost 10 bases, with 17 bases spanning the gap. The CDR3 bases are TGTGCCAGTAGTCAGAACAACTCCAGGGTAGCTTTCTTT. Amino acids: CASSQNNSRVAFF.

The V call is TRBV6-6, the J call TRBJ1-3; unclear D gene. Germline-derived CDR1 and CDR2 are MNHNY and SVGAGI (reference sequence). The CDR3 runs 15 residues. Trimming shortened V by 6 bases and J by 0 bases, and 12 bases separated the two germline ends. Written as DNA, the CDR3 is TGTGCCAGCAGCCCATCCGCAAGCTCTGGAAACACCATATATTTT. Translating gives CASSPSASSGNTIYF.

In DNA, the CDR3 is TGTGCCAGCAGTGACGGGAGCACAGATACGCAGTATTTT. Translation gives CASSDGSTDTQYF. This chain connects TRBV6-4 to TRBJ2-3, with D unclear. Trimming stripped 2 bases from V and 0 bases from J, with 3 bases between. Germline CDR1 and CDR2: MRHNA and SNTAGT. This CDR3 is built from 13 residues.

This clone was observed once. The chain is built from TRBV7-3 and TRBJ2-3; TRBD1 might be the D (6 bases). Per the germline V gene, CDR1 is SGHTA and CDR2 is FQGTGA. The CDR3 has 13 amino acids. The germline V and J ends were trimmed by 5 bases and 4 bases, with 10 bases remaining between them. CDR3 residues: CASSNDRSDTQYF. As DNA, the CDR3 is TGTGCCAGCAGCAATGACAGGTCAGATACGCAGTATTTT.

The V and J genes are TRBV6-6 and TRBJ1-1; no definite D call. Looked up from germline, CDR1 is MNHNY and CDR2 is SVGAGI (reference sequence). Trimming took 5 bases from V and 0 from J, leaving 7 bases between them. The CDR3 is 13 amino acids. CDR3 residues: CASSKTVNTEAFF. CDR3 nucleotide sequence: TGTGCCAGCAGTAAAACAGTGAACACTGAAGCTTTCTTT.